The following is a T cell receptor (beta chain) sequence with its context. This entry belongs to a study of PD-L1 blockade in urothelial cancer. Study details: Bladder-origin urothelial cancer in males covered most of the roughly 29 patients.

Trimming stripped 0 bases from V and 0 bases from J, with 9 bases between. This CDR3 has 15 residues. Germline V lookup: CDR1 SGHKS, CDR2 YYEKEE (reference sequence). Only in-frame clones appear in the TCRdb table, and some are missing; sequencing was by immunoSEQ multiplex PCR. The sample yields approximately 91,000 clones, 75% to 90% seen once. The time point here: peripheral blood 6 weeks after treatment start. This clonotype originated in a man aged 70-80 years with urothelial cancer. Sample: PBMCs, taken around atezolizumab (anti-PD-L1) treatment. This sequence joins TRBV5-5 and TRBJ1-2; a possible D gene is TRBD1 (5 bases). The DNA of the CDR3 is TGTGCCAGCAGCTTGGCGACAGTATCTAACTATGGCTACACCTTC. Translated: CASSLATVSNYGYTF.